This TCR beta chain was recorded in a study of blood T cell repertoires in COVID-19. On the study more broadly: Material from acute and convalescent COVID-19 was sourced from the United States, Italy and Spain. Sources were T cells, B-cell-depleted T cells, or PBMCs; the material itself was cDNA or gDNA.

The assay was immunoSEQ multiplex PCR, and TCRdb's table has in-frame clones only and misses some. The sample lists around 130,000 clones; 84% were seen once. The V and J ends lost 2 bases and 6 bases respectively, with 9 bases between them. Germline-derived CDR1 and CDR2 are SGHNT and YYREEE (reference sequence). The CDR3 spans 14 residues. The sequenced material came from peripheral blood. V gene TRBV5-4 combines with J gene TRBJ1-6; weak D call: TRBD1 (6 bases). The TCR originated in a woman in her sixties with acute or convalescent COVID-19. CDR3 protein: CASSLAGVNSPLHF. CDR3 nucleotide sequence: TGTGCCAGCAGCTTAGCAGGGGTTAATTCACCCCTCCACTTT.